This TCR beta chain was recorded in a study of shared clonotypes between healthy human individuals. Overall study findings and caveats: Larger estimated richness was generally seen in naive subsets than in memory subsets. It was observed that roughly 5.4% of naive CD4 clonotypes were shared across a few donors. It was only blood that was sampled, and tissue repertoires likely differ.

Comment on this clone: Its target is not known. Other DNA sequences in the sample encode the same CDR3.

Germline CDR1 and CDR2: SGHRS and YFSETQ. J was trimmed by 5 bases and V by 1 base; bases with no gene match: 0. CDR3 length equals 13 residues. Only in-frame clones appear in the TCRdb table, and some are missing; sequencing was by immunoSEQ multiplex PCR. The sample lists 1,400,000 or so clones; roughly 98.5% were seen once. The clonotype was recovered from a young man in good health. Sequenced material: naive CD4+ T cells sorted from blood. Subset of the sample: CD45RA+ positively selected. The chain carries TRBV5-1 and TRBJ2-1; 7 nucleotides agree with TRBD1. In nucleotides, the CDR3 is TGCGCCAGCAGCTTGCAGGGGGACAATGAGCAGTTCTTC. It specifies CASSLQGDNEQFF.